Presented here are 27 T cell receptor beta chains from one specimen sequenced in a study of monozygotic twins with inflammatory bowel disease (dated by TCRdb to about 2019). The receptor library was made with 5' RACE. The sequencer was an Illumina HiSeq 2500. TCRdb reprocessed the public reads and reports one entry per CDR3 protein sequence, without DNA. The sample's records list roughly 150,000 distinct CDR3 sequences. More than 0.95% of the sample belongs to the ten largest clones. Sequenced sample: blood. The receptors here all came from a human donor with ulcerative colitis or Crohn's disease, or a healthy co-twin of an affected twin (not recorded which).

The chain joins TRBV10-1 to TRBJ2-3; TCRdb outputs TRBD2, but without DNA this stays unchecked. Germline V gene sequence: CDR1 WNHNN, CDR2 SYGVQD (reference sequence). The CDR3 totals 17 residues. CDR3 sequence: CASSEGPSGISTDTQYF.

This rearrangement joins TRBV25-1 to TRBJ2-7. CDR1 is MGHDK, CDR2 SYGVNS, per germline. The CDR3 runs to 13 residues. CDR3 region: CASKQGSATEQYF.

V gene TRBV9 combines with J gene TRBJ1-1. Germline assignment: CDR1 SGDLS and CDR2 YYNGEE. The CDR3 is 16 amino acids. CDR3 amino acids: CASSVVPAALNTEAFF.

V usage is TRBV20-1 and J usage is TRBJ2-1. The length of the CDR3 is 15 residues. The germline V gene has CDR1 DFQATT and CDR2 SNEGSKA (reference sequence). CDR3 region: CSATRDQELHNEQFF.

The genes are TRBV20-1 and TRBJ1-1. CDR3 length: 13 amino acids. The germline CDR1 and CDR2 sequences are DFQATT and SNEGSKA (reference sequence). The CDR3 loop is CSARVGRVTEAFF.

The chain carries TRBV7-6 and TRBJ1-1; TCRdb names TRBD1, which stays unverified in the absence of DNA. CDR1 SGHVS and CDR2 FNYEAQ come from the germline V gene. The CDR3 consists of 14 residues. The CDR3: CASSKDGGNTEAFF.

The CDR3: CSADRSYEQYF. The V gene is TRBV20-1, the J gene TRBJ2-7. The CDR3 spans 11 residues. The V gene's germline CDR1 is DFQATT and CDR2 SNEGSKA (reference sequence).

The CDR3 protein is CAISGDSDSPLHF. The chain carries TRBV10-3 and TRBJ1-6; TCRdb's D gene call, TRBD1, goes unchecked for lack of DNA. The CDR3 spans 13 residues. Germline V gene sequence: CDR1 ENHRY, CDR2 SYGVKD.

The gene calls are TRBV20-1 and TRBJ2-5. Germline CDR1 reads DFQATT; CDR2 reads SNEGSKA (reference sequence). CDR3 length: 14 residues. The CDR3 sequence: CSASLYPGGETQYF.

The V gene is TRBV3-1, the J gene TRBJ1-3. Germline values: CDR1 LGHDT, CDR2 YNNKEL (reference sequence). The CDR3 consists of 14 residues. CDR3 sequence: CASSLTDSGNTIYF.

This sequence joins TRBV28 and TRBJ1-2; TCRdb calls TRBD1, which cannot be checked without DNA. Germline-derived CDR1 and CDR2 are MDHEN and SYDVKM. This CDR3 region has 15 residues. The CDR3 reads CASSFPITGGYGYTF.

The chain recombines TRBV2 with TRBJ2-2; with no DNA, the TCRdb D assignment of TRBD1 cannot be verified. The CDR3 has 15 residues. Germline assignment: CDR1 SNHLY and CDR2 FYNNEI. The CDR3 sequence is CASSFGRGRSGELFF.

This chain uses TRBV29-1 with TRBJ1-4. The CDR3 contains 12 residues. CDR1 is SQVTM and CDR2 is ANQGSEA in the germline V gene. CDR3: CSVEEYGEKLFF.

The V call is TRBV7-2, the J call TRBJ2-3; TCRdb's D call, TRBD1, is unchecked because there is no DNA. In germline, CDR1 is SGHTA, CDR2 FQGNSA. The CDR3 has 16 residues. The CDR3 reads CASSLAGAGLSDTQYF.

This chain joins TRBV12-3 or TRBV12-4 and TRBJ2-1; TCRdb outputs TRBD1, but without DNA this stays unchecked. The CDR3 runs 13 residues. CDR3 sequence reads: CASTEGEINEQFF.

The rearrangement joins TRBV4-2 to TRBJ1-1. The CDR3 runs to 12 residues. Germline V gene data show CDR1 as LGHNA and CDR2 as YNFKEQ. The CDR3 loop is CASSQRETEAFF.

The genes are TRBV12-3 or TRBV12-4 and TRBJ2-7; the D call of TRBD1 rests on TCRdb alone, since no DNA is present to check it. This CDR3 has 14 residues. The CDR3 is CASSLRAGVYEQYF.

The chain employs TRBV7-9 and TRBJ2-5; TCRdb's D call of TRBD1 is untestable without DNA. Germline V gives CDR1 SEHNR, CDR2 FQNEAQ (reference sequence). This CDR3 has 15 residues. This CDR3 reads CASSSPGTGRETQYF.

This chain's CDR3 is CASSHRDRTEAFF. The genes are TRBV28 and TRBJ1-1; no DNA is available, so the TRBD1 call from TCRdb remains unchecked. The germline V gene has CDR1 MDHEN and CDR2 SYDVKM. The CDR3 length is 13 residues. Using reference TRBV28 and TRBJ1-1 for the parts outside the CDR3, the full variable domain is DVKVTQSSRYLVKRTGEKVFLECVQDMDHENMFWYRQDPGLGLRLIYFSYDVKMKEKGDIPEGYSVSREKKERFSLILESASTNQTSMYLCASSHRDRTEAFFGQGTRLTVV.

The rearrangement uses TRBV10-1 and TRBJ2-1; TCRdb proposes TRBD2, but this gene call is untestable without DNA. This CDR3 region has 16 residues. Looked up from germline, CDR1 is WNHNN and CDR2 is SYGVQD (reference sequence). CDR3 loop: CASSDPGLAGGNEQFF.

The chain recombines TRBV9 with TRBJ2-5; lacking DNA, the TRBD2 call made by TCRdb goes unchecked. CDR1 and CDR2 (germline): SGDLS, YYNGEE. The CDR3 covers 16 residues. This CDR3 is CASSPPGLAGEETQYF.

V and J are TRBV28 and TRBJ2-5; TCRdb's D gene call, TRBD1, goes unchecked for lack of DNA. The CDR3 runs 15 residues. The V gene's germline CDR1 is MDHEN and CDR2 SYDVKM. The CDR3 here is CASTSVGGARETQYF.

The chain uses TRBV20-1 and TRBJ1-1; the TCRdb call, TRBD1, lacks DNA for checking. In germline, CDR1 is DFQATT, CDR2 SNEGSKA (reference sequence). The CDR3 contains 12 residues. CDR3: CSARQGDTEAFF.

This chain connects TRBV7-3 to TRBJ2-5; TCRdb's D call, TRBD1, is unchecked because there is no DNA. The length of the CDR3 is 15 residues. Looked up from germline, CDR1 is SGHTA and CDR2 is FQGTGA. The CDR3 protein is CASSLNSGVGETQYF. Together with reference TRBV7-3 and TRBJ2-5, the CDR3 gives the full variable domain: GAGVSQTPSNKVTEKGKYVELRCDPISGHTALYWYRQSLGQGPEFLIYFQGTGAADDSGLPNDRFFAVRPEGSVSTLKIQRTERGDSAVYLCASSLNSGVGETQYFGPGTRLLVL.

The CDR3 reads CSVSDTSNQPQHF. The rearrangement joins TRBV29-1 to TRBJ1-5. CDR3 length: 13 residues. Germline CDR1 reads SQVTM; CDR2 reads ANQGSEA.

The gene calls are TRBV5-1 and TRBJ2-7; as DNA is missing, the TRBD2 call by TCRdb cannot be tested. The CDR3 has 15 residues. Germline CDR1 is SGHRS and CDR2 is YFSETQ. The CDR3 loop reads CASSSPGDFTSEQYF.

This chain connects TRBV29-1 to TRBJ1-1; TCRdb returns TRBD1, unconfirmable since there is no DNA. This CDR3 region has 13 residues. Germline lookup yields CDR1 SQVTM and CDR2 ANQGSEA. CDR3 protein: CSAKTGSDTEAFF.